These 18 T cell receptor beta chains were sequenced from one sample in a study of cytomegalovirus exposure and HLA in healthy donors. The primer mix had 60 Vbeta and 13 Jbeta primers. Method: immunoSEQ multiplex PCR; TCRdb's copy keeps in-frame clones and lacks some. The sample lists roughly 190,000 clones; more than 75% were seen once. Sequenced input: PBMCs. All receptors derive from a woman aged 18-29 years in good health and CMV-seronegative.

This sequence joins TRBV2 and TRBJ2-7; D might be TRBD1 (7 bases). The CDR3 length is 13 residues. CDR1 SNHLY and CDR2 FYNNEI come from the germline V gene. The V end lost 7 bases, the J end lost 3 bases, and 13 bases lay between the germline ends. CDR3 DNA: TGTGCCAGCAAGGCAGGGGGAGGCTACGAGCAGTACTTC. This encodes CASKAGGGYEQYF.

The chain combines TRBV7-2 with TRBJ2-1; the match to TRBD2 covers 15 bases. The junction had 5 bases not matched to a gene; V was cut back by 3 bases and J by 2 bases. Germline CDR1 and CDR2: SGHTA and FQGNSA. The CDR3 has 18 amino acids. Here the CDR3 DNA reads TGTGCCAGCAGCTTTCGGACTAGCGGGAGGGCCGCCTACAATGAGCAGTTCTTC. Amino acids: CASSFRTSGRAAYNEQFF.

In this sample, this clone turned up a few times. CDR3 bases: TGTGCCAGCAGCTTCCCATCAGGGGGCGGTTTATCTGGCTACACCTTC. This translates into CASSFPSGGGLSGYTF. This chain uses TRBV5-6 with TRBJ1-2; TRBD1 aligns across 8 bases. The V gene end was trimmed by 2 bases and the J gene end by 7 bases; junction bases not matched to a gene: 13. In germline, CDR1 is SGHDT, CDR2 YYEEEE. This CDR3 region has 16 residues.

The chain has TRBV28 and TRBJ1-6, with TRBD1 identical over 7 bases. Germline CDR1 MDHEN, CDR2 SYDVKM. J was trimmed by 0 bases and V by 9 bases; bases with no gene match: 11. There are 17 residues in the CDR3. CDR3 nucleotides: TGTGCCAGACGCGAGGACAGGTTCTCCTCCTATAATTCACCCCTCCACTTT. Its protein product is CARREDRFSSYNSPLHF.

This chain uses TRBV4-1 with TRBJ2-7; a possible D gene is TRBD1 (6 bases). Looked up from germline, CDR1 is MGHRA and CDR2 is YSYEKL. There are 17 residues in the CDR3. V was clipped by 0 bases and J by 3 bases, with 18 bases between them. The chain's CDR3 is CASSQEGKGQLFYEQYF. CDR3 sequence (DNA): TGCGCCAGCAGCCAAGAGGGTAAAGGACAGTTGTTCTACGAGCAGTACTTC.

V usage is TRBV6-6 and J usage is TRBJ1-5, with D tentatively TRBD1 (5 bases). Trimming stripped 2 bases from V and 7 bases from J, with 12 bases between. This CDR3 spans 14 amino acids. CDR1 and CDR2 from the germline V gene are MNHNY and SVGAGI (reference sequence). DNA for the CDR3: TGTGCCAGCAGTTACGGTCAGGGAGGCCAGCCCCAGCATTTT. Translating it yields CASSYGQGGQPQHF.

The V and J genes are TRBV29-1 and TRBJ2-7; 7 bases agree with TRBD2. The V and J ends lost 3 bases and 6 bases, in that order; junction bases with no gene match: 11. Germline V gene data show CDR1 as SQVTM and CDR2 as ANQGSEA. The CDR3 is made up of 14 amino acids. The CDR3 DNA reads TGCAGCGTTGAGGGCTTAGGGACTAACCTCGAGCAGTACTTC. Its translation: CSVEGLGTNLEQYF.

V is TRBV2 and J is TRBJ1-2; tentatively, D is TRBD1 (5 bases). The CDR3 sequence is 15 residues long. Trimming removed 3 bases from V and 8 bases from J, with 19 bases in between. CDR1 and CDR2 (germline): SNHLY, FYNNEI. CDR3: CASSDQSGREEGYTF. Here the CDR3 DNA reads TGTGCCAGCAGTGATCAATCGGGCAGGGAAGAAGGCTACACCTTC.

This clone was recorded only once. The chain employs TRBV6-1 and TRBJ1-1; tentatively, D is TRBD1 (6 bases). CDR1 and CDR2 (germline): MNHNS, SASEGT. The CDR3 has 16 amino acids. Trimming stripped 5 bases from V and 8 bases from J, with 24 bases between. CDR3: CASSQGGSAGGLEAFF. The CDR3 DNA reads as TGTGCCAGCAGTCAAGGGGGTAGTGCGGGGGGATTAGAAGCTTTCTTT.

The V and J genes are TRBV4-2 and TRBJ2-1; D remains unclear. Between the trimmed V and J ends, which lost 0 bases and 8 bases, there was a span of 8 bases. Germline V gene lookup returns CDR1 LGHNA and CDR2 YNFKEQ. The CDR3 has 13 residues. Here the CDR3 DNA reads TGTGCCAGCAGCCAAGAGAGTTTAGATGAGCAGTTCTTC. This encodes CASSQESLDEQFF.

V is TRBV6-5 and J is TRBJ2-7; D possibly corresponds to TRBD2 (5 bases). Trimming stripped 6 bases from V and 9 bases from J, with 24 bases between. The CDR3 contains 15 residues. The V gene's germline CDR1 is MNHEY and CDR2 SVGAGI. This CDR3 is CASRTGVGFLTVQYF. In DNA, the CDR3 is TGTGCCAGCAGAACCGGGGTCGGCTTCTTAACGGTGCAGTACTTC.

Of note for this clone: The sample contains more than one DNA sequence encoding this CDR3. The gene calls are TRBV5-6 and TRBJ2-7; no definite D call. The ends were cut back, 0 bases at V and 6 bases at J, with 7 bases in the middle. The CDR3 extends over 12 amino acids. Germline V gives CDR1 SGHDT, CDR2 YYEEEE. The CDR3 DNA is TGTGCCAGCAGCTTGGCCGGGTTCGAGCAGTACTTC. As protein: CASSLAGFEQYF. The complete variable domain, with remaining parts taken from reference TRBV5-6 and TRBJ2-7, reads DAGVTQSPTHLIKTRGQQVTLRCSPKSGHDTVSWYQQALGQGPQFIFQYYEEEERQRGNFPDRFSGHQFPNYSSELNVNALLLGDSALYLCASSLAGFEQYFGPGTRLTVT.

The rearrangement links TRBV30 to TRBJ2-7; TRBD2 matches at 7 bases. Trimming at V came to 5 bases and at J to 3 bases, leaving 19 bases not matched to a gene. The CDR3 is made up of 17 amino acids. CDR1 and CDR2 (germline): GTSNPN, SVGIG (reference sequence). DNA of the CDR3: TGTGCCTGGCACCCCGGGACTACAATTACAATAGGCTACGAGCAGTACTTC. Translating gives CAWHPGTTITIGYEQYF.

This chain links TRBV11-2 with TRBJ2-7; 10 bases fit TRBD2. Germline V lookup: CDR1 SGHAT, CDR2 FQNNGV. The CDR3 consists of 15 residues. Germline trimming cut 5 bases from V and 6 bases from J; bases unmatched to any gene: 10. The DNA for the CDR3 is TGTGCCAGCAGCGAGACCCTAGCGGGAGATGGCGAGCAGTACTTC. This encodes CASSETLAGDGEQYF.

The chain has TRBV30 and TRBJ2-2; D perhaps matches TRBD1 (6 bases). Germline V gene lookup returns CDR1 GTSNPN and CDR2 SVGIG (reference sequence). Trimming removed 0 bases at V and 5 bases at J, with 16 bases between. The CDR3 consists of 16 residues. CDR3 loop: CAWSVHGWQGTGELFF. In nucleotides, the CDR3 is TGTGCCTGGAGTGTACATGGGTGGCAGGGGACCGGGGAGCTGTTTTTT. Complete variable domain (other parts from reference TRBV30 and TRBJ2-2): SQTIHQWPATLVQPVGSPLSLECTVEGTSNPNLYWYRQAAGRGLQLLFYSVGIGQISSEVPQNLSASRPQDRQFILSSKKLLLSDSGFYLCAWSVHGWQGTGELFFGEGSRLTVL.

The chain employs TRBV10-1 and TRBJ2-3; D is unclear. This CDR3 has 13 residues. Germline loops: CDR1 WNHNN, CDR2 SYGVQD (reference sequence). Trimming removed 6 bases at V and 4 bases at J, with 11 bases between. The CDR3 bases are TGCGCCAGCAGCGAGGTCTGGCCAGATACGCAGTATTTT. Protein product: CASSEVWPDTQYF.

The chain joins TRBV6-6 to TRBJ2-7; 8 bases align to TRBD1. The junction had 2 bases not matched to a gene; V was cut back by 6 bases and J by 4 bases. CDR1 MNHNY and CDR2 SVGAGI come from the germline V gene (reference sequence). This CDR3 has 12 residues. This CDR3 is CASSWTGYEQYF. CDR3 bases: TGTGCCAGCAGCTGGACAGGGTACGAGCAGTACTTC.

The chain carries TRBV5-6 and TRBJ1-1, with no clear D. V was cut by 0 bases and J by 0 bases, with 12 bases left in between. Germline CDR1 and CDR2: SGHDT and YYEEEE. The length of the CDR3 is 16 residues. The CDR3 sequence: CASSLGLGGLNTEAFF. CDR3 sequence (DNA): TGTGCCAGCAGCTTGGGTCTCGGCGGATTGAACACTGAAGCTTTCTTT.